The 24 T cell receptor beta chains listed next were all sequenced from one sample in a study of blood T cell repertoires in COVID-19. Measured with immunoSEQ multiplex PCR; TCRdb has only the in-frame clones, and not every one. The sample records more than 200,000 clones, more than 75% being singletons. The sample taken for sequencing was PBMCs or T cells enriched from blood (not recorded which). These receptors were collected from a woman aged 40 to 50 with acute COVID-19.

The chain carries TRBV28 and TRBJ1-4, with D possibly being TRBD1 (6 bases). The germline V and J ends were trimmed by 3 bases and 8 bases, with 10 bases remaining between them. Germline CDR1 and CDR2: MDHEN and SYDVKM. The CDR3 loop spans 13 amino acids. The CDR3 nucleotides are TGTGCCAGCAGTTTTAGCACAGGGGAAAAACTGTTTTTT. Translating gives CASSFSTGEKLFF.

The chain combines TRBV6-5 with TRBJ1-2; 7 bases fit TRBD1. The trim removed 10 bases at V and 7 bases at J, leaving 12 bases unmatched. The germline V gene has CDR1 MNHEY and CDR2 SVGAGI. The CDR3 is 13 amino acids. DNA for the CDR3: TGTGCCACCAGGAGAGGGGGCGAAGGTGGCTACACCTTC. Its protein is CATRRGGEGGYTF.

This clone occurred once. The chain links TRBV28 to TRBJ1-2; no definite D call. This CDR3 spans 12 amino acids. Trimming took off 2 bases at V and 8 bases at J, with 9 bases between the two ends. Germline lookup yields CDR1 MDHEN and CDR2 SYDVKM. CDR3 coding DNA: TGTGCCAGCAGTTTAGGGTTGGGCGGCTACACCTTC. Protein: CASSLGLGGYTF.

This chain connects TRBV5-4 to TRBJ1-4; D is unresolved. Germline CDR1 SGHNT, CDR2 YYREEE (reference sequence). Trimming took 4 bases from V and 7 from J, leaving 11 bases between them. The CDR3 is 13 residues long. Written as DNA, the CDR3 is TGTGCCAGCAGCGCCAGTACGGGTGAAAAACTGTTTTTT. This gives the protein CASSASTGEKLFF. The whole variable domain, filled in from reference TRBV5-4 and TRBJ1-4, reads ETGVTQSPTHLIKTRGQQVTLRCSSQSGHNTVSWYQQALGQGPQFIFQYYREEENGRGNFPPRFSGLQFPNYSSELNVNALELDDSALYLCASSASTGEKLFFGSGTQLSVL.

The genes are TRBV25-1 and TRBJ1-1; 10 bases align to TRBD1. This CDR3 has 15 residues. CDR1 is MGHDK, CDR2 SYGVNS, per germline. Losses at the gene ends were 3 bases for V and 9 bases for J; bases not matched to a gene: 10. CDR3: CASSDRQGARDKAFF. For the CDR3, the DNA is TGTGCCAGCAGTGATCGACAGGGGGCGAGAGACAAAGCTTTCTTT.

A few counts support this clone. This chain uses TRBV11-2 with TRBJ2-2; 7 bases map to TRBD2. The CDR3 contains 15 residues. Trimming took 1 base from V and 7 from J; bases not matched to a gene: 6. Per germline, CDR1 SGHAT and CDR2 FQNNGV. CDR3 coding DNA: TGTGCCAGCAGCTTAGCGGCGGGGGTCGGCGGGGAGCTGTTTTTT. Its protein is CASSLAAGVGGELFF.

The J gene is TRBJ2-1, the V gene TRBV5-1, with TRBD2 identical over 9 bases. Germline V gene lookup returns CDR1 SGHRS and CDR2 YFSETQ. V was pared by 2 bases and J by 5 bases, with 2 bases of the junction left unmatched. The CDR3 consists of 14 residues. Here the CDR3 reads CASSFAGGHNEQFF. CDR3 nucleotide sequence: TGCGCCAGCAGCTTTGCGGGAGGGCACAATGAGCAGTTCTTC.

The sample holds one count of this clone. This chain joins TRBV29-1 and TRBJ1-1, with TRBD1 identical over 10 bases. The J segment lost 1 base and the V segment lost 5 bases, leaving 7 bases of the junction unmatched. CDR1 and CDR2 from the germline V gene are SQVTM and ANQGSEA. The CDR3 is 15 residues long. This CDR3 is CSVHGTGVPNTEAFF. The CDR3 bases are TGCAGCGTTCATGGGACAGGGGTACCGAACACTGAAGCTTTCTTT.

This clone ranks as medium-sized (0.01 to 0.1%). CDR3 bases: TGTGCCAGTAGTACGGGACAGCTTTACACCTTC. Protein sequence: CASSTGQLYTF. J is TRBJ1-2 and V is TRBV19, with 7 bases aligning to TRBD1. V trimming: 4 bases; J trimming: 11 bases; junction bases outside the gene matches: 4. Germline lookup yields CDR1 LNHDA and CDR2 SQIVND (reference sequence). This CDR3 has 11 amino acids.

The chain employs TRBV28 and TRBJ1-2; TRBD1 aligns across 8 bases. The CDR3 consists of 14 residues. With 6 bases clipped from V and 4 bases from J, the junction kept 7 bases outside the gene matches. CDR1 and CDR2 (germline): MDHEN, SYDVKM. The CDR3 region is CASRPQGDGYGYTF. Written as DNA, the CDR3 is TGTGCCAGCAGGCCACAGGGGGATGGCTATGGCTACACCTTC.

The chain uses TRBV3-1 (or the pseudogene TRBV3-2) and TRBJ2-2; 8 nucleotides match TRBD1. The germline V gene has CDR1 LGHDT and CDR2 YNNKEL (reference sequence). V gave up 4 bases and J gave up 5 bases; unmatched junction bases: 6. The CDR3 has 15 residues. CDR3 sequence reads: CASSLRQGRTGELFF. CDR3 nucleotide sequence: TGTGCCAGCAGCCTCAGACAGGGGAGGACCGGGGAGCTGTTTTTT.

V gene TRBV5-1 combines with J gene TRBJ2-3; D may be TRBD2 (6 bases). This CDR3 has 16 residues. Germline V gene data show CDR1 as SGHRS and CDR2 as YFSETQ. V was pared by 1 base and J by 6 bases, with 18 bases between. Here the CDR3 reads CASSLQGDSIRDTQYF. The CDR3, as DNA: TGCGCCAGCAGCTTGCAAGGGGACTCCATCCGGGATACGCAGTATTTT. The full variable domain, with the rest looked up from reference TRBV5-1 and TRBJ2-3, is KAGVTQTPRYLIKTRGQQVTLSCSPISGHRSVSWYQQTPGQGLQFLFEYFSETQRNKGNFPGRFSGRQFSNSRSEMNVSTLELGDSALYLCASSLQGDSIRDTQYFGPGTRLTVL.

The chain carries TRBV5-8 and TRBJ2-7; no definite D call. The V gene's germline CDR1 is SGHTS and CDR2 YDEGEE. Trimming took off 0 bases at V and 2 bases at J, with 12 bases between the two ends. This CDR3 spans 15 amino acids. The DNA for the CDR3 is TGTGCCAGCAGCTTGGCGCCAGGATTCACCTACGAGCAGTACTTC. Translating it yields CASSLAPGFTYEQYF.

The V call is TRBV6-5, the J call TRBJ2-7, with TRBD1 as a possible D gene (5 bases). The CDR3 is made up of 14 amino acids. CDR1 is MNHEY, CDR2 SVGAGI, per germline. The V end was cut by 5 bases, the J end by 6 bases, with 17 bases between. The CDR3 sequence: CASSPTAPQGEQYF. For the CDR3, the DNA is TGTGCCAGCAGTCCTACGGCCCCGCAGGGCGAGCAGTACTTC.

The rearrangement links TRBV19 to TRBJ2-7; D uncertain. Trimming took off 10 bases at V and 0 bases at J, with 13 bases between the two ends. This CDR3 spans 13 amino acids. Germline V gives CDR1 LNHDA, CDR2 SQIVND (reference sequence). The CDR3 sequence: CATKSPNSYEQYF. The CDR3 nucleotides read TGTGCCACCAAAAGCCCCAACTCCTACGAGCAGTACTTC.

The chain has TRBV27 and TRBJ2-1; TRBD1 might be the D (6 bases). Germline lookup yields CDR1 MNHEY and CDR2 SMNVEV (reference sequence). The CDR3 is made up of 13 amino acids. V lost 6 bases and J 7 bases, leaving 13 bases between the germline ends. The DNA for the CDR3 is TGTGCCAGCAGGGTTCAGGGGTGGAATGAGCAGTTCTTC. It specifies CASRVQGWNEQFF.

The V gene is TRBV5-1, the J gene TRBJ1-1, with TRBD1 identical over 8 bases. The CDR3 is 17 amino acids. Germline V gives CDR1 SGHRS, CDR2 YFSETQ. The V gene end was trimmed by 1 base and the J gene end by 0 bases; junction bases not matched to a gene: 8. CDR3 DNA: TGCGCCAGCAGCTTGTTTCCGCCAGGGGGCTTGAACACTGAAGCTTTCTTT. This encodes CASSLFPPGGLNTEAFF.

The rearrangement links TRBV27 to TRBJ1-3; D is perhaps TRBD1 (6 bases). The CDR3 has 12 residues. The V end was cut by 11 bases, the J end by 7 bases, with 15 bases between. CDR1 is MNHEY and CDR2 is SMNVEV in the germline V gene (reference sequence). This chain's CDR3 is CAAGAGGNTIYF. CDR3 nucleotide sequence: TGTGCCGCGGGGGCAGGTGGGAACACCATATATTTT.

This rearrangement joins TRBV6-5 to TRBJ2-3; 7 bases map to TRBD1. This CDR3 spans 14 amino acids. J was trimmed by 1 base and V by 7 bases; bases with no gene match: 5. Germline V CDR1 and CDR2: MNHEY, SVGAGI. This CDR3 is CASNVGQGTDTQYF. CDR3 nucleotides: TGTGCCAGCAATGTAGGACAGGGCACAGATACGCAGTATTTT.

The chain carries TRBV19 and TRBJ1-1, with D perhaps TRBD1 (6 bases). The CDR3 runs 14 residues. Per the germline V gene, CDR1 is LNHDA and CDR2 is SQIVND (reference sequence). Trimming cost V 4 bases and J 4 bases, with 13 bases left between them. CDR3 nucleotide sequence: TGTGCCAGTAGTACACACAGGGTCGGCACTGAAGCTTTCTTT. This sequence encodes CASSTHRVGTEAFF.

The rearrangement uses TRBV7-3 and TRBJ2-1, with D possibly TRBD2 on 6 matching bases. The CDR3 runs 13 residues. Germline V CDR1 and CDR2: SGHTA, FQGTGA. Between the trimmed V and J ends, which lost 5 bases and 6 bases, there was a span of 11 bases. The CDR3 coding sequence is TGTGCCAGCAGCACGACTAGTACCAATGAGCAGTTCTTC. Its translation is CASSTTSTNEQFF.

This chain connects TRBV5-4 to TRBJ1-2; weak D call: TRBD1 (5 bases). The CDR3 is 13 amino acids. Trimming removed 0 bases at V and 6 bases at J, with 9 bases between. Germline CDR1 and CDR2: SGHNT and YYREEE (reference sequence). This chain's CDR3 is CASSLAGRDGYTF. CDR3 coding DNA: TGTGCCAGCAGCTTGGCAGGGCGTGATGGCTACACCTTC.

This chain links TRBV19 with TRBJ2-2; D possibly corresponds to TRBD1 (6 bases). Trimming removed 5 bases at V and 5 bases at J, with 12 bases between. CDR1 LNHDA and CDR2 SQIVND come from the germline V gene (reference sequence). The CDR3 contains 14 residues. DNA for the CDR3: TGTGCCAGTAGTTACAGGGTTGGTACCGGGGAGCTGTTTTTT. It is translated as CASSYRVGTGELFF.

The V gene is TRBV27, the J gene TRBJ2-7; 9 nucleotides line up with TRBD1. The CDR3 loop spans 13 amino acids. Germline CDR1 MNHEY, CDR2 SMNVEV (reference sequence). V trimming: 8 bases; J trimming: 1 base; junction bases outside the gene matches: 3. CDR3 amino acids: CASAGQGSYEQYF. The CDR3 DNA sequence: TGTGCCAGCGCGGGACAGGGATCCTACGAGCAGTACTTC.